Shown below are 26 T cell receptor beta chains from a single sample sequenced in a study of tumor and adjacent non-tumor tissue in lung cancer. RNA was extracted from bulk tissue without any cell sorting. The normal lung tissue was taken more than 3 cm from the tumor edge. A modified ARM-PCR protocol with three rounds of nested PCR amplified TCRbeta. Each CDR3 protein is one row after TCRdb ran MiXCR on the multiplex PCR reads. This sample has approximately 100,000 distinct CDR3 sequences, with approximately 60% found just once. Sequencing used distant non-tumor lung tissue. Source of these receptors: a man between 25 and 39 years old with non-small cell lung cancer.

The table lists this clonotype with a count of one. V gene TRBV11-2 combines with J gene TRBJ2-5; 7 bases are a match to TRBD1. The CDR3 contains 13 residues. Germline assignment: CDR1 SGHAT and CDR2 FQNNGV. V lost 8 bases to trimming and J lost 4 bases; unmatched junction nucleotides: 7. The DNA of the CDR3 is TGTGCCAGCTTTGGGGGACAGCCAGAGACCCAGTACTTC. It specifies CASFGGQPETQYF.

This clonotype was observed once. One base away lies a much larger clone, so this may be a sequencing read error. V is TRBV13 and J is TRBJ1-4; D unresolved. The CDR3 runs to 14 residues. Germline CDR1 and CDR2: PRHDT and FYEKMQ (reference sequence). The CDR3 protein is CAGSLARSNEKLFF. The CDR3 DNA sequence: TGTGCCGGCAGCTTAGCCAGGAGTAATGAAAAACTGTTTTTT.

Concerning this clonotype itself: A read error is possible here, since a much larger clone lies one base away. The CDR3 DNA follows: TGTGCCATCAGTTCTAGCGGGGGGAGCTACAATGAGCAGTTCTTC. This translates into CAISSSGGSYNEQFF. The genes are TRBV10-3 and TRBJ2-1; TRBD2 matches at 11 bases. The CDR3 loop spans 15 amino acids. Germline CDR1 is ENHRY and CDR2 is SYGVKD. After removal of 5 bases from V and 3 bases from J, the junction contained 3 bases not matched to a gene.

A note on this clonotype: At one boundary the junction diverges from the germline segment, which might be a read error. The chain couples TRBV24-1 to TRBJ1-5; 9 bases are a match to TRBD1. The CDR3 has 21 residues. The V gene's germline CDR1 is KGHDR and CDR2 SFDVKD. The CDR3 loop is CVTSDSPPTGGHIDGNQPQHF. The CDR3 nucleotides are TGTGTCACCAGTGATTCTCCCCCGACAGGGGGTCACATTGACGGCAATCAGCCCCAGCATTTT.

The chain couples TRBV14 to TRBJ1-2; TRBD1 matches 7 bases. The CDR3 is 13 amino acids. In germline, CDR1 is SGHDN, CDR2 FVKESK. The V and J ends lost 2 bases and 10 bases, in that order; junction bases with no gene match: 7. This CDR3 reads CASSQKVGGAYTF. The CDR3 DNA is TGTGCCAGCAGCCAAAAAGTAGGGGGCGCCTACACCTTC.

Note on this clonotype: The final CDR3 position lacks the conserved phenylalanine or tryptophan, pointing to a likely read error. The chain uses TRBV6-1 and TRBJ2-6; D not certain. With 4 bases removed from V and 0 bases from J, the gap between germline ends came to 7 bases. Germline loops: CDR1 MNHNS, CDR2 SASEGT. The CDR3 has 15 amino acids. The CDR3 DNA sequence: TGTGCCAGCAGTGGTTCGGGCTCTGGGGCCAACGTCCTGACTCTC. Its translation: CASSGSGSGANVLTL.

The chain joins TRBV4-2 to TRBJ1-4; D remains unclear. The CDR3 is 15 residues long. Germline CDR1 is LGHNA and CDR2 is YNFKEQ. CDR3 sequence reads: CASSQDGPVVEKLFF. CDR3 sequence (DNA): TGTGCTAGTAGCCAAGATGGTCCAGTTGTGGAAAAACTGTTTTTT.

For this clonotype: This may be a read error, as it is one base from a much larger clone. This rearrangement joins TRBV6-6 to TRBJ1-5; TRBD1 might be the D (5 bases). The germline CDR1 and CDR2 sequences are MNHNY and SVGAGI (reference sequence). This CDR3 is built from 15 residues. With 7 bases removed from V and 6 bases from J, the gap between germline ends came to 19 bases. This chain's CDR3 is CASNDGALLLQPQHF. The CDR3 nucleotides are TGTGCCAGCAATGATGGGGCGCTTCTTCTTCAGCCCCAGCATTTT.

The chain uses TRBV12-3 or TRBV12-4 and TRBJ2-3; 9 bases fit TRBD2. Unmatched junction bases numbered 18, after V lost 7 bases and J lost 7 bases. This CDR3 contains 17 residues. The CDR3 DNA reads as TGTGCCAGCAATATCGGGACTAGCCGGGGGGCATCATATACGCAGTATTTT. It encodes CASNIGTSRGASYTQYF.

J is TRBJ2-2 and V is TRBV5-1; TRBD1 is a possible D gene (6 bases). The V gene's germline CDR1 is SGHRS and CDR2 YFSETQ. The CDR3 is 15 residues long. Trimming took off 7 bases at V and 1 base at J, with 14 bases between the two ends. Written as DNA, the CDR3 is TGCGCCAGCCGCAACAGGGATGGGAACACCGGGGAGCTGTTTTTT. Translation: CASRNRDGNTGELFF. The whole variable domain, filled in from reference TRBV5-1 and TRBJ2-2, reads KAGVTQTPRYLIKTRGQQVTLSCSPISGHRSVSWYQQTPGQGLQFLFEYFSETQRNKGNFPGRFSGRQFSNSRSEMNVSTLELGDSALYLCASRNRDGNTGELFFGEGSRLTVL.

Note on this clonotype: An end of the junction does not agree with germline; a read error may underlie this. DNA of the CDR3: TGTGCCAGCAGCTGTCGTGGAGCGGGAGCCTACAATGAGCAGATCTTC. It encodes CASSCRGAGAYNEQIF. The chain carries TRBV11-3 and TRBJ2-1, with 8 positions matching TRBD2. Germline CDR1 reads SGHNT; CDR2 reads YENEEA. CDR3 length equals 16 residues.

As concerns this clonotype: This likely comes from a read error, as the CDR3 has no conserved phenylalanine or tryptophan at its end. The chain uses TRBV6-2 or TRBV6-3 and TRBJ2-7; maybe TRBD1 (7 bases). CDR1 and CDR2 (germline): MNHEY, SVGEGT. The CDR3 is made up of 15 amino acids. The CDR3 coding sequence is TGTGCCAGCACTTACGGCGGAGGGGGCAGGTACGAGCAGTACCTC. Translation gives CASTYGGGGRYEQYL.

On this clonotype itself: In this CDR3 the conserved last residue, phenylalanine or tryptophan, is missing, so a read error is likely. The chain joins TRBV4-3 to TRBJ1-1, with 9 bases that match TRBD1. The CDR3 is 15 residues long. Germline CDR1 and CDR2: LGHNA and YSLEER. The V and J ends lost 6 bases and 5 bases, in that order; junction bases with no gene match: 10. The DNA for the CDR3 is TGCGCCAGCAGTCAATCGGGACAGGGATATACTGAAGCTTTCCTT. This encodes CASSQSGQGYTEAFL.

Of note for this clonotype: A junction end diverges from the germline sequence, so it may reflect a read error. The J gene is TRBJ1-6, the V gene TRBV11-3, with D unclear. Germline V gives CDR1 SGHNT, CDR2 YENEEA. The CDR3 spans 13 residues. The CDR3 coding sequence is TGTACCAGCAGCTTAGTTCCCGGGCCACCCCCCCACTTT. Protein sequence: CTSSLVPGPPPHF.

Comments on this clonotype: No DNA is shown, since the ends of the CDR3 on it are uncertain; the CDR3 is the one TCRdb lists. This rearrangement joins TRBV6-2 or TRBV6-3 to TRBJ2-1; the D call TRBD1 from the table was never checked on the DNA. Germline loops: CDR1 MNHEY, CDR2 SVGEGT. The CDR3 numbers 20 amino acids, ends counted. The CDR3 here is CTSRYSAGQGYLCSYNEQFF.

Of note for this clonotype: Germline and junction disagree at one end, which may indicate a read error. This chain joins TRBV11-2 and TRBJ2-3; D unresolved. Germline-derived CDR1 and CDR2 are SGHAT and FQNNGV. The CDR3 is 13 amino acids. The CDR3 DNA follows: TGTCCCAGCAGTCTCCTCGGGTCAGATACGCAGTATTTT. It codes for CPSSLLGSDTQYF.

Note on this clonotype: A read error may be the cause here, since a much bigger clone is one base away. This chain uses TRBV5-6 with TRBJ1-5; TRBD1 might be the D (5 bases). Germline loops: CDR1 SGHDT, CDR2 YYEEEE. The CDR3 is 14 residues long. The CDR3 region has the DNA TGTACCAGCAGCTTGGTCGGGGCGAATCAGCCCCAGCATTTT. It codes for CTSSLVGANQPQHF.

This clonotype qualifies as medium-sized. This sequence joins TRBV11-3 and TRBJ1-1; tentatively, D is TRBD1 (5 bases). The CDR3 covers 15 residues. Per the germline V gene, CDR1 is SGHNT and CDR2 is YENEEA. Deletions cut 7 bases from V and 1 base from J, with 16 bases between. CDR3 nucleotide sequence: TGTGCCAGCACCTCAACAGGAGGTAGGAACACTGAAGCTTTCTTT. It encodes CASTSTGGRNTEAFF.

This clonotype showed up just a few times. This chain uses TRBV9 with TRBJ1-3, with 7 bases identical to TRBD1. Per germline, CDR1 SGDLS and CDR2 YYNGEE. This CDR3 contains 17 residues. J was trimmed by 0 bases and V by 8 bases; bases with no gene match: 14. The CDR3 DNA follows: TGTGCCAGGAGCACCACAGGGGACTCGATCTCTGGAAACACCATATATTTT. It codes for CARSTTGDSISGNTIYF.

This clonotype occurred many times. CDR3: CSARDGSGIPYEQYF. CDR3 DNA sequence: TGCAGTGCTAGAGATGGAAGCGGGATACCCTACGAGCAGTACTTC. V and J are TRBV20-1 and TRBJ2-7, with TRBD2 identical over 7 bases. V was clipped by 0 bases and J by 2 bases; unmatched bases: 7. The CDR3 loop spans 15 amino acids. Germline-derived CDR1 and CDR2 are DFQATT and SNEGSKA (reference sequence).

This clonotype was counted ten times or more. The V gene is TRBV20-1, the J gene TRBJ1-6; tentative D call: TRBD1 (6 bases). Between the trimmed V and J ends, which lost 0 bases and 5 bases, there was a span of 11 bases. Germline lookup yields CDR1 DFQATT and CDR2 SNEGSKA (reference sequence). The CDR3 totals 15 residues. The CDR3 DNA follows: TGCAGTGCTAGAGATAAAGGGGGAAATAATTCACCCCTCCACTTT. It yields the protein CSARDKGGNNSPLHF.

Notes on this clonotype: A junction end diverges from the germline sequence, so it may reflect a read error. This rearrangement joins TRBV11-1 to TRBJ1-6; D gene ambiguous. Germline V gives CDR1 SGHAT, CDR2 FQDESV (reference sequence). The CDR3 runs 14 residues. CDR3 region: CVNSADTYNSPFHF. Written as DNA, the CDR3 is TGTGTCAACAGCGCCGACACTTATAATTCACCCTTCCACTTT.

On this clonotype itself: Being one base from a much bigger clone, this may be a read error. CDR3 protein: CASRRGNQPRHF. DNA for the CDR3: TGTGCCAGCAGAAGGGGGAATCAGCCCCGGCATTTT. The chain is built from TRBV5-6 and TRBJ1-5; a possible D gene is TRBD1 (6 bases). Germline V lookup: CDR1 SGHDT, CDR2 YYEEEE. The CDR3 loop spans 12 amino acids.

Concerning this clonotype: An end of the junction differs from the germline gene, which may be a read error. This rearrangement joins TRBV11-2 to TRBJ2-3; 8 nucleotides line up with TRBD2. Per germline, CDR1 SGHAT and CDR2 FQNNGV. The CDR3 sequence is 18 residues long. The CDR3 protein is CPSSLGLLAGGRTDTQYF. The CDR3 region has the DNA TGTCCCAGCAGCTTAGGGCTCTTGGCGGGAGGTCGCACAGATACGCAGTATTTT. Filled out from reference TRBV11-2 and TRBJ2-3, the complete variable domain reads EAGVAQSPRYKIIEKRQSVAFWCNPISGHATLYWYQQILGQGPKLLIQFQNNGVVDDSQLPKDRFSAERLKGVDSTLKIQPAKLEDSAVYLCPSSLGLLAGGRTDTQYFGPGTRLTVL.

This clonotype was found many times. As DNA, the CDR3 is TGTGCTAGTGGTTTGAGTACAGGGCCTGGGGCCCTCCACTTT. Encoded protein: CASGLSTGPGALHF. This chain joins TRBV12-5 and TRBJ1-6; the D gene is possibly TRBD1 (6 bases). The germline V gene has CDR1 LGHNT and CDR2 FRNRAP. The CDR3 is 14 amino acids. V lost 2 bases, J lost 14 bases, and 16 bases lay in between.

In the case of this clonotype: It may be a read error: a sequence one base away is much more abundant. For the CDR3, the DNA is TGCGCCAGCAGCCAAGATTTGGCAGGACCCAGCTACGAGCAGTACTTC. It specifies CASSQDLAGPSYEQYF. The gene calls are TRBV4-1 and TRBJ2-7; D not certain. Trimming pared 0 bases from V and 3 bases from J, leaving 15 bases between. The CDR3 consists of 16 residues. Looked up from germline, CDR1 is MGHRA and CDR2 is YSYEKL.